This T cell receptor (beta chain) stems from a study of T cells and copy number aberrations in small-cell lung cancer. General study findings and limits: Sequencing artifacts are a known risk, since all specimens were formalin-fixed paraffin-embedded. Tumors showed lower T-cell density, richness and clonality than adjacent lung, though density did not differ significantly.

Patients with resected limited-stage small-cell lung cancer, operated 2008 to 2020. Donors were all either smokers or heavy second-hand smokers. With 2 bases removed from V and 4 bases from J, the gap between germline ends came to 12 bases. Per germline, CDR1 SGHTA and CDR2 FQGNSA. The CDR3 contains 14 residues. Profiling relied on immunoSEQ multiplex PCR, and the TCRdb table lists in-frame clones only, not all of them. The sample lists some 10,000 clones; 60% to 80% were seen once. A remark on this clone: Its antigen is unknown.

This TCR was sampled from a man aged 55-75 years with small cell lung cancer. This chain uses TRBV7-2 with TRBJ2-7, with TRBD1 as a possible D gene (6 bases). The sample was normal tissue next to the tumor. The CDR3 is CASSLSGTPYEQYF. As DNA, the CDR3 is TGTGCCAGCAGCTTATCCGGGACACCATACGAGCAGTACTTC.